Below are 21 T cell receptor beta chains sequenced from a single sample in a study of beta chain features in type 1 diabetes. Findings of the study overall: Significant though moderate, a shortening of TCRB CDR3s appeared in all four CD4+ subsets of Type 1 diabetes patients.

Their antigens are not known. What was sequenced were expressed TCRB transcripts, since all of the isolated RNA had been reverse transcribed. Clones were sequenced by immunoSEQ multiplex PCR, and TCRdb holds only the in-frame ones, with some missing. Among approximately 730,000 clones, 10% to 15% were seen once, and the ten largest hold approximately 0.022%. The sample taken for sequencing was naive CD4+ T cells from blood. These receptors all come from a man younger than 35 with type 1 diabetes.

J is TRBJ1-2 and V is TRBV13; D is perhaps TRBD1 (5 bases). V lost 6 bases to trimming and J lost 4 bases, with 18 bases between them. This CDR3 is built from 15 residues. Germline lookup yields CDR1 PRHDT and CDR2 FYEKMQ (reference sequence). The CDR3 loop reads CASRVGLGTPYGYTF. DNA for the CDR3: TGTGCCAGCAGGGTGGGCCTCGGGACGCCCTATGGCTACACCTTC.

This chain joins TRBV5-5 and TRBJ2-1; D might be TRBD1 or TRBD2, each matching 5 bases. The germline V gene encodes CDR1 SGHKS and CDR2 YYEKEE (reference sequence). Trimming stripped 4 bases from V and 0 bases from J, with 11 bases between. There are 15 residues in the CDR3. The CDR3 region is CASSRDGVSYNEQFF. The CDR3 DNA is TGTGCCAGCAGCCGGGACGGGGTCTCCTACAATGAGCAGTTCTTC.

This clone was detected a few times. The rearrangement links TRBV27 to TRBJ2-4; maybe TRBD1 (6 bases). CDR1 and CDR2 from the germline V gene are MNHEY and SMNVEV (reference sequence). The V and J ends lost 2 bases and 8 bases respectively, with 10 bases between them. The CDR3 covers 13 residues. For the CDR3, the DNA is TGTGCCAGCAGTTTAGGCAGGGGTGACATTCAGTACTTC. Translated, it gives CASSLGRGDIQYF.

This chain connects TRBV29-1 to TRBJ1-2; D remains ambiguous. The germline CDR1 and CDR2 sequences are SQVTM and ANQGSEA. V was cut by 4 bases and J by 3 bases, with 9 bases left in between. The CDR3 is made up of 12 amino acids. CDR3 region: CSVVGSYYGYTF. In DNA form, the CDR3 reads TGCAGCGTTGTAGGGTCGTACTATGGCTACACCTTC.

This chain joins TRBV11-3 and TRBJ1-1; D is possibly TRBD1 (5 bases). The CDR3 totals 15 residues. The germline CDR1 and CDR2 sequences are SGHNT and YENEEA. V lost 8 bases and J lost 1, with 17 bases in between. Here the CDR3 reads CASGTTWAQNTEAFF. For the CDR3, the DNA is TGTGCCAGCGGGACCACCTGGGCCCAGAACACTGAAGCTTTCTTT.

The chain joins TRBV6-1 to TRBJ2-3; D uncertain. Germline CDR1 reads MNHNS; CDR2 reads SASEGT. CDR3 length equals 11 residues. V lost 6 bases and J 5 bases, leaving 6 bases between the germline ends. Here the CDR3 reads CASRNLDTQYF. The CDR3, as DNA: TGTGCCAGCAGAAACTTAGATACGCAGTATTTT.

A few counts support this clone. The V and J genes are TRBV11-2 and TRBJ1-3; no clear D. The V end was cut by 2 bases, the J end by 3 bases, with 14 bases between. Germline V CDR1 and CDR2: SGHAT, FQNNGV. This CDR3 comprises 16 residues. For the CDR3, the DNA is TGTGCCAGCAGCTTATTAGGGAGCTCCTTTGGAAACACCATATATTTT. This sequence encodes CASSLLGSSFGNTIYF. The whole variable domain, filled in from reference TRBV11-2 and TRBJ1-3, reads EAGVAQSPRYKIIEKRQSVAFWCNPISGHATLYWYQQILGQGPKLLIQFQNNGVVDDSQLPKDRFSAERLKGVDSTLKIQPAKLEDSAVYLCASSLLGSSFGNTIYFGEGSWLTVV.

The CDR3 loop reads CASSLEWGNTQYF. CDR3 bases: TGTGCCAGCAGCTTAGAGTGGGGCAATACGCAGTATTTT. V and J are TRBV7-2 and TRBJ2-3; D perhaps matches TRBD1 (5 bases). The V gene lost 1 base and the J gene lost 7 bases, with 9 bases spanning the gap. The CDR3 is made up of 13 amino acids. Germline V gene data show CDR1 as SGHTA and CDR2 as FQGNSA.

The genes are TRBV25-1 and TRBJ1-1, with unresolved D. The CDR3 spans 13 residues. Germline loops: CDR1 MGHDK, CDR2 SYGVNS. Trimming took off 3 bases at V and 4 bases at J, with 9 bases between the two ends. DNA of the CDR3: TGTGCCAGCAGTGACAGGTCCCCCACTGAAGCTTTCTTT. The encoded protein is CASSDRSPTEAFF.

This clone was recorded a few times. This sequence joins TRBV25-1 and TRBJ1-2; D unresolved. The CDR3 spans 14 residues. In germline, CDR1 is MGHDK, CDR2 SYGVNS. Trimming pared 4 bases from V and 4 bases from J, leaving 13 bases between. The CDR3 spells CASSAYVESYGYTF. Written as DNA, the CDR3 is TGTGCCAGCAGTGCATACGTAGAGAGCTATGGCTACACCTTC.

V gene TRBV27 combines with J gene TRBJ2-3, with 10 bases identical to TRBD1. Looked up from germline, CDR1 is MNHEY and CDR2 is SMNVEV (reference sequence). The V segment lost 6 bases and the J segment 1 base; nucleotides outside the gene matches: 7. The CDR3 totals 16 residues. The CDR3, as DNA: TGTGCCAGCAGCCTTTATGGGACAGGGGGCACAGATACGCAGTATTTT. This sequence encodes CASSLYGTGGTDTQYF.

This clone was observed a few times. J is TRBJ1-6 and V is TRBV7-9, with 7 bases identical to TRBD1. V was clipped by 0 bases and J by 0 bases; unmatched bases: 5. The CDR3 is made up of 18 amino acids. From germline, CDR1 is SEHNR and CDR2 FQNEAQ (reference sequence). The DNA of the CDR3 is TGTGCCAGCAGCTTAGCGTGGGGACAGTCCTCCTATAATTCACCCCTCCACTTT. Its protein is CASSLAWGQSSYNSPLHF.

The chain carries TRBV7-9 and TRBJ1-2; 8 bases align to TRBD1. Germline lookup yields CDR1 SEHNR and CDR2 FQNEAQ (reference sequence). CDR3 length equals 15 residues. Germline trimming cut 4 bases from V and 5 bases from J; bases unmatched to any gene: 9. The CDR3 DNA reads TGTGCCAGCAGCTCGGCAGGGGGCGCTTGGTATGGCTACACCTTC. Residues: CASSSAGGAWYGYTF.

Points on this clone: Other DNA sequences in this specimen translate into the identical CDR3. The rearrangement uses TRBV5-1 and TRBJ2-7; possible D gene TRBD1, 5 bases. Germline loops: CDR1 SGHRS, CDR2 YFSETQ. This CDR3 spans 14 amino acids. Trimming took off 6 bases at V and 0 bases at J, with 13 bases between the two ends. CDR3 protein: CASKVLGDSYEQYF. The CDR3 DNA sequence: TGCGCCAGCAAGGTGTTAGGGGACTCCTACGAGCAGTACTTC.

The chain combines TRBV28 with TRBJ1-1; D is uncertain. The germline V and J ends were trimmed by 7 bases and 9 bases, with 15 bases remaining between them. Germline V lookup: CDR1 MDHEN, CDR2 SYDVKM. This CDR3 comprises 12 residues. The CDR3 loop reads CASNIPEGKAFF. The CDR3 DNA sequence: TGTGCCAGCAATATACCCGAAGGGAAAGCTTTCTTT. The full variable domain, with the rest looked up from reference TRBV28 and TRBJ1-1, is DVKVTQSSRYLVKRTGEKVFLECVQDMDHENMFWYRQDPGLGLRLIYFSYDVKMKEKGDIPEGYSVSREKKERFSLILESASTNQTSMYLCASNIPEGKAFFGQGTRLTVV.

Ten or more counts support this clone. The genes are TRBV7-9 and TRBJ2-7; no reliable D call. Per germline, CDR1 SEHNR and CDR2 FQNEAQ (reference sequence). V lost 5 bases and J 10 bases, leaving 6 bases between the germline ends. The CDR3 consists of 9 residues. The CDR3 region has the DNA TGTGCCAGCAGCCCGCATCAGTACTTC. Its protein is CASSPHQYF. Full variable domain (outside the CDR3, taken from reference TRBV7-9 and TRBJ2-7): DTGVSQNPRHKITKRGQNVTFRCDPISEHNRLYWYRQTLGQGPEFLTYFQNEAQLEKSRLLSDRFSAERPKGSFSTLEIQRTEQGDSAMYLCASSPHQYFGPGTRLTVT.

In DNA, the CDR3 is TGTGCCAGCAATCTGCTTAACAGGGGCCTCTCCTACAATGAGCAGTTCTTC. Translating gives CASNLLNRGLSYNEQFF. The V gene is TRBV11-3, the J gene TRBJ2-1, with 7 bases lining up with TRBD1. V trimming: 7 bases; J trimming: 0 bases; junction bases outside the gene matches: 12. The CDR3 is made up of 17 amino acids. Germline CDR1 SGHNT, CDR2 YENEEA.

The V and J genes are TRBV28 and TRBJ1-1, with D possibly TRBD1 on 5 matching bases. Per the germline V gene, CDR1 is MDHEN and CDR2 is SYDVKM. This CDR3 has 12 amino acids. Trimming removed 3 bases from V and 3 bases from J, with 5 bases in between. The CDR3 DNA sequence: TGTGCCAGCAGTTTGGGGGACACTGAAGCTTTCTTT. It translates to CASSLGDTEAFF.

This clone occurred a few times. The genes are TRBV6-5 and TRBJ1-2; D remains ambiguous. Trimming removed 3 bases from V and 3 bases from J, with 8 bases in between. CDR1 MNHEY and CDR2 SVGAGI come from the germline V gene. The CDR3 loop spans 13 amino acids. The CDR3 nucleotides read TGTGCCAGCAGTTATGGCACCGACTATGGCTACACCTTC. It yields the protein CASSYGTDYGYTF.

The CDR3: CASSSPDQPQHF. The DNA for the CDR3 is TGTGCCAGCAGTTCCCCGGATCAGCCCCAGCATTTT. This chain connects TRBV6-1 to TRBJ1-5; D call uncertain. Trimming cost V 5 bases and J 5 bases, with 7 bases left between them. Germline V gene data show CDR1 as MNHNS and CDR2 as SASEGT. The CDR3 has 12 residues.

This clone has only a few counts. V and J are TRBV29-1 and TRBJ1-2; a weak D match, TRBD1 (5 bases). Trimming cost V 6 bases and J 1 base, with 12 bases left between them. Germline assignment: CDR1 SQVTM and CDR2 ANQGSEA. The length of the CDR3 is 13 residues. The CDR3 reads CSVDNRFNYGYTF. The CDR3 nucleotides read TGCAGCGTGGACAACCGATTTAACTATGGCTACACCTTC.